This T cell receptor beta chain was identified in a study of T cell responses to AZD1222 COVID-19 vaccine. General study results and limits: The CD4 TCRs associated with vaccination extended across spike and predominated at 160-218 and 743-854.

V was cut by 5 bases and J by 7 bases, with 17 bases left in between. The CDR3 runs 15 residues. CDR1 is MDHEN and CDR2 is SYDVKM in the germline V gene. Repertoires were generated with immunoSEQ multiplex PCR, while TCRdb's copy carries only in-frame clones and drops some. Altogether about 260,000 clones are present, 80% to 95% being singletons, with the ten largest covering 0.5% to 0.7%. With regard to this clone: Its antigen is unidentified.

The origin of this receptor is an adult in good health. The chain links TRBV28 to TRBJ1-4; no reliable D call. The input for sequencing was peripheral blood, taken on day 0 of AZD1222 vaccination. The CDR3 protein is CASSNRLRAGEKLFF. DNA of the CDR3: TGTGCCAGCAGTAACCGGTTACGGGCAGGTGAAAAACTGTTTTTT. The full variable domain, in which reference TRBV28 and TRBJ1-4 provide the parts outside the CDR3, is DVKVTQSSRYLVKRTGEKVFLECVQDMDHENMFWYRQDPGLGLRLIYFSYDVKMKEKGDIPEGYSVSREKKERFSLILESASTNQTSMYLCASSNRLRAGEKLFFGSGTQLSVL.